The sequence of this TCR beta chain was determined in a study of blood T cell repertoires in COVID-19. Study details: Acute-phase and convalescent COVID-19 samples originated in the United States, Italy and Spain. Sources were T cells, B-cell-depleted T cells, or PBMCs; the material itself was cDNA or gDNA.

In the original processing: The authors estimated nucleated cell counts from reference gene primer amplification. Generated by immunoSEQ multiplex PCR, the TCRdb table keeps only in-frame clones and is missing some. That table furnishes V, J and clone size, whereas the DNA furnished D and trimming. This table has hundreds of thousands of clones, roughly 90% appearing once. This clone was seen a few times. The sample was peripheral blood. This TCR came from a man in his forties with acute or convalescent COVID-19.

The CDR3 sequence: CASSMVAGTGGLLGLYNEQFF. CDR3 DNA sequence: TGTGCCAGTAGTATGGTTGCGGGGACAGGGGGCCTCCTGGGGCTATACAATGAGCAGTTCTTC. This chain connects TRBV19 to TRBJ2-1; 12 nucleotides match TRBD1. The junction had 19 bases not matched to a gene; V was cut back by 3 bases and J by 4 bases. The CDR3 is 21 residues long. Germline V gene data show CDR1 as LNHDA and CDR2 as SQIVND (reference sequence).